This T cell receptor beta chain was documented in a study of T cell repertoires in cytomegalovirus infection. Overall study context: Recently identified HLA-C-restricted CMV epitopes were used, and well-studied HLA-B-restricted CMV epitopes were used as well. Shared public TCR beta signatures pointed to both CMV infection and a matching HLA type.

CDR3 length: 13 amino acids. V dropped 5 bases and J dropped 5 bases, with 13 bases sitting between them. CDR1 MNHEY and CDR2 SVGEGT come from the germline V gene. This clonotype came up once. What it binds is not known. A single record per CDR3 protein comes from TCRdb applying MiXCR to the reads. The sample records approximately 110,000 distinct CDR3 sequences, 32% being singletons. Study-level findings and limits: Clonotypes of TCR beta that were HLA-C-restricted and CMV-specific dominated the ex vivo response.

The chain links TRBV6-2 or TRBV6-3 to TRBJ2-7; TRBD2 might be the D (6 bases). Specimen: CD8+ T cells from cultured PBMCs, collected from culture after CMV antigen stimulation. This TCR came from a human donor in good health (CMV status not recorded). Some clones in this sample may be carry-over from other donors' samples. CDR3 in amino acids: CASSLGTLNEQYF. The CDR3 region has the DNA TGTGCCAGCAGTCTCGGGACTTTGAACGAGCAGTACTTC.